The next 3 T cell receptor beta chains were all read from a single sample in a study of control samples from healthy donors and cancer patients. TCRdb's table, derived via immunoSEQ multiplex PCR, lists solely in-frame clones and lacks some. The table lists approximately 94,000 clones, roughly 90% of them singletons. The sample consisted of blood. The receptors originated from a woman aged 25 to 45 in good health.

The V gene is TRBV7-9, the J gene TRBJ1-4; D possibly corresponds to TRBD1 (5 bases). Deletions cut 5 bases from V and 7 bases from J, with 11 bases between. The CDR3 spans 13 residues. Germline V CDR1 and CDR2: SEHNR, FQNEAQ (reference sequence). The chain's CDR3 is CASSHDGGEKLFF. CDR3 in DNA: TGTGCCAGCAGCCACGACGGGGGTGAAAAACTGTTTTTT.

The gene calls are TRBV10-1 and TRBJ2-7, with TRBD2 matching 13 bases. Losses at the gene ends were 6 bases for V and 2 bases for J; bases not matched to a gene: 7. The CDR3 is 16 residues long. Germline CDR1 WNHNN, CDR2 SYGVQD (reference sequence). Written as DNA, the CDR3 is TGCGCCAGCAGGGACTGGACTAGCGGGGGCCCCTACGAGCAGTACTTC. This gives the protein CASRDWTSGGPYEQYF.

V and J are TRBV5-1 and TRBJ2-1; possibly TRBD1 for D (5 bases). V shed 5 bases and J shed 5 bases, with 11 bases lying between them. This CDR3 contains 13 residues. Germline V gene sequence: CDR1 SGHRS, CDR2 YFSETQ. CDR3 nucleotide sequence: TGCGCCAGCAGTCAGGACAAGGACAATGAGCAGTTCTTC. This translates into CASSQDKDNEQFF. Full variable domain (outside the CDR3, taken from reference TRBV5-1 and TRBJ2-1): KAGVTQTPRYLIKTRGQQVTLSCSPISGHRSVSWYQQTPGQGLQFLFEYFSETQRNKGNFPGRFSGRQFSNSRSEMNVSTLELGDSALYLCASSQDKDNEQFFGPGTRLTVL.